These 15 T cell receptor beta chains share one sample of origin, sequenced in a study of CD8 T cell repertoires and HIV-1 epitope variants. Profiled with immunoSEQ multiplex PCR; TCRdb holds only in-frame clones, not every one. In the table there are some 5,000 clones, around two thirds of which are singletons. These receptors' targets are unknown. Sequencing was carried out using cultured CD8+ T cells derived from PBMCs. The receptors come from a male donor with HIV.

A few counts support this clone. This chain links TRBV5-5 with TRBJ2-1; D is ambiguous. The CDR3 covers 13 residues. Per germline, CDR1 SGHKS and CDR2 YYEKEE (reference sequence). V was shortened by 2 bases and J by 3 bases, with 6 bases between the two germline ends. The CDR3 DNA follows: TGTGCCAGCAGCTTCGGCAGCTACAATGAGCAGTTCTTC. Amino acid sequence: CASSFGSYNEQFF.

The rearrangement joins TRBV11-2 to TRBJ1-3, with TRBD1 matching 11 bases. This CDR3 spans 17 amino acids. From germline, CDR1 is SGHAT and CDR2 FQNNGV. V lost 5 bases to trimming and J lost 3 bases; unmatched junction nucleotides: 9. CDR3 amino acids: CASSRAGQGASGNTIYF. CDR3 DNA: TGTGCCAGCAGCCGAGCCGGACAGGGGGCTAGTGGAAACACCATATATTTT.

This clone was seen more than once but under ten times. This rearrangement joins TRBV27 to TRBJ1-1, with a weak D call TRBD1 (5 bases). In germline, CDR1 is MNHEY, CDR2 SMNVEV (reference sequence). This CDR3 contains 17 residues. The V end was cut by 4 bases, the J end by 1 base, with 19 bases between. Here the CDR3 reads CASSSQTALGRNTEAFF. The CDR3 DNA reads TGTGCCAGCAGTTCCCAGACAGCCCTAGGACGGAACACTGAAGCTTTCTTT.

CDR3 in DNA: TGTGCCAGCAGTGCTACAGGGGGCGCGGTTAAGTCTGAGCAGTTCTTC. It encodes CASSATGGAVKSEQFF. V gene TRBV25-1 combines with J gene TRBJ2-1; TRBD1 agrees at 9 bases. V trimming: 4 bases; J trimming: 9 bases; junction bases outside the gene matches: 13. The V gene's germline CDR1 is MGHDK and CDR2 SYGVNS. The CDR3 length is 16 residues.

The V and J genes are TRBV9 and TRBJ1-4; D might be TRBD1 (6 bases). Trimming left V 4 bases short and J 5 bases short, with 12 bases between. Germline CDR1 SGDLS, CDR2 YYNGEE. This CDR3 has 14 amino acids. The CDR3 region has the DNA TGTGCCAGCAGCACTACAGGGTCCAATGAAAAACTGTTTTTT. It yields the protein CASSTTGSNEKLFF.

There are a few counts of this clone. The chain combines TRBV27 with TRBJ1-1; 7 bases align to TRBD1. Germline-derived CDR1 and CDR2 are MNHEY and SMNVEV (reference sequence). The CDR3 runs 12 residues. Trimming removed 3 bases from V and 8 bases from J; junction bases left unmatched: 3. The CDR3 DNA is TGTGCCAGCAGTTTCCCGGGACAGGAAGCTTTCTTT. Protein: CASSFPGQEAFF.

The gene calls are TRBV27 and TRBJ2-2; 12 positions agree with TRBD2. The junction had 11 bases not matched to a gene; V was cut back by 4 bases and J by 5 bases. Germline CDR1 MNHEY, CDR2 SMNVEV (reference sequence). This CDR3 is 18 amino acids long. The CDR3 loop reads CASSSATTSGGATGELFF. Here the CDR3 DNA reads TGTGCCAGCAGTTCCGCCACGACTAGCGGGGGAGCAACCGGGGAGCTGTTTTTT.

The sample holds a few counts of this clone. The chain couples TRBV19 to TRBJ1-5; D gene ambiguous. The V end was cut by 3 bases, the J end by 0 bases, with 6 bases between. Germline assignment: CDR1 LNHDA and CDR2 SQIVND (reference sequence). This CDR3 comprises 14 residues. The CDR3 region is CASSIGVSNQPQHF. The CDR3 bases are TGTGCCAGTAGTATTGGGGTTAGCAATCAGCCCCAGCATTTT.

This chain connects TRBV29-1 to TRBJ1-6; D is uncertain. Germline V gives CDR1 SQVTM, CDR2 ANQGSEA. The CDR3 runs to 13 residues. The CDR3 bases are TGCAGTGTCACTGACGGTTATAATTCACCCCTCCACTTT. Translation gives CSVTDGYNSPLHF.

This clone appeared a few times. The chain combines TRBV4-1 with TRBJ1-1; D is unresolved. This CDR3 is 13 amino acids long. Germline CDR1 MGHRA, CDR2 YSYEKL. V gave up 1 base and J gave up 1 base, with 4 bases separating them. The CDR3 sequence: CASSQVENTEAFF. In DNA form, the CDR3 reads TGCGCCAGCAGCCAAGTTGAGAACACTGAAGCTTTCTTT.

The J gene is TRBJ1-1, the V gene TRBV7-8; D ambiguous. The CDR3 loop spans 13 amino acids. V was cut by 1 base and J by 7 bases, with 10 bases left in between. Looked up from germline, CDR1 is SGHVS and CDR2 is FQNEAQ. The CDR3 DNA sequence: TGTGCCAGCAGCTTAGGCCCGTCGGATGAAGCTTTCTTT. Its translation is CASSLGPSDEAFF.

The CDR3 bases are TGCGCCAGCAGCCAAGAGCTCGGATCTAACTATGGCTACACCTTC. Its translation: CASSQELGSNYGYTF. The rearrangement links TRBV4-1 to TRBJ1-2; D uncertain. The length of the CDR3 is 15 residues. The germline V gene has CDR1 MGHRA and CDR2 YSYEKL. Between the trimmed V and J ends, which lost 0 bases and 0 bases, there was a span of 8 bases.

V gene TRBV27 combines with J gene TRBJ2-3, with D unclear. Between the trimmed V and J ends, which lost 8 bases and 3 bases, there was a span of 12 bases. Germline values: CDR1 MNHEY, CDR2 SMNVEV (reference sequence). CDR3 length: 13 residues. This CDR3 reads CASSGPRTDTQYF. In DNA form, the CDR3 reads TGTGCCAGCTCCGGGCCCCGGACAGATACGCAGTATTTT.

The J gene is TRBJ2-1, the V gene TRBV6-5, with D possibly TRBD1 on 5 matching bases. Trimming removed 4 bases at V and 9 bases at J, with 7 bases between. CDR3 length equals 11 residues. Germline lookup yields CDR1 MNHEY and CDR2 SVGAGI. Written as DNA, the CDR3 is TGTGCCAGCAGTTCAGGGATTGAGCAGTTCTTC. Translation: CASSSGIEQFF.

The V gene is TRBV5-6, the J gene TRBJ1-1; 7 positions agree with TRBD1. V trimming: 4 bases; J trimming: 7 bases; junction bases outside the gene matches: 4. Germline CDR1 and CDR2: SGHDT and YYEEEE. CDR3 size: 12 residues. CDR3 sequence reads: CASSQGDSEAFF. DNA for the CDR3: TGTGCCAGCAGCCAGGGGGACAGTGAAGCTTTCTTT.